This T cell receptor beta chain came from a study of blood T cell repertoires in COVID-19. In the study overall: The origin of the acute and convalescent COVID-19 samples was the United States, Italy and Spain.

The table came from immunoSEQ multiplex PCR; TCRdb's copy has only in-frame clones and leaves some out. This sample carries 210,000 or so clones, about 84% of them seen once, and the ten largest clones take over 6.5%. The count of this clone is one. V was clipped by 8 bases and J by 5 bases; unmatched bases: 4. Germline loops: CDR1 LGHDT, CDR2 YNNKEL (reference sequence). This CDR3 has 15 residues. The chain couples TRBV3-1 (or the pseudogene TRBV3-2) to TRBJ2-2, with 14 bases lining up with TRBD2. Sequencing input: peripheral blood. The source of this sequence is a woman over 75 with COVID-19, enrolled during active disease. The CDR3 is CASRGLAGGTGELFF. CDR3 bases: TGTGCCAGCCGCGGACTAGCGGGAGGTACCGGGGAGCTGTTTTTT.